These 21 T cell receptor beta chains were all obtained from the same sample, sequenced in a study of tumor-infiltrating lymphocytes in primary liver carcinoma. TCR beta cDNA was made from approximately 540 ng total RNA with a constant-region primer. Library construction for TCR beta comprised three nested multiplex PCR rounds performed with slightly modified ARM-PCR. PCR rounds one and two used TRBV1-TRBV30 forward primers with a C-beta reverse primer for roughly 9 cycles each. TCRdb redid the calling of the multiplex PCR reads with MiXCR, one entry per CDR3 protein. The repertoire holds about 330,000 distinct CDR3 sequences, with almost 65% as singletons. Germline DNA was extracted alongside blood RNA, which was obtained from unsorted whole blood. Specimen: peripheral blood. The source of these receptors is a man aged 35-49 years with primary liver carcinoma and hepatitis B virus infection.

As for this clonotype: A much larger clone lies one base from this, so it may be a read error. J is TRBJ2-5 and V is TRBV12-3 or TRBV12-4, with D perhaps matching TRBD1 or TRBD2 (6 bases each). This CDR3 has 15 amino acids. In DNA, the CDR3 is TGTGCCAGCTCCCCCAGGGGACTGAAGTCTAAGACCCGGTACTTC. This codes for CASSPRGLKSKTRYF.

The chain recombines TRBV15 with TRBJ2-3; 9 positions agree with TRBD2. This CDR3 is built from 15 residues. Looked up from germline, CDR1 is LNHNV and CDR2 is YYDKDF (reference sequence). V trimming: 5 bases; J trimming: 5 bases; junction bases outside the gene matches: 8. This CDR3 reads CATSGGGLARDTQYF. Written as DNA, the CDR3 is TGTGCCACCAGCGGGGGGGGACTAGCTAGAGATACGCAGTATTTT.

This clonotype came up many times. The gene calls are TRBV4-1 and TRBJ2-2, with D unclear. The CDR3 runs 14 residues. Germline loops: CDR1 MGHRA, CDR2 YSYEKL. With 11 bases removed from V and 0 bases from J, the gap between germline ends came to 13 bases. As DNA, the CDR3 is TGCGCCTCCTGTAGGGCTTCGAACACCGGGGAGCTGTTTTTT. Amino acid sequence: CASCRASNTGELFF.

With regard to this clonotype: At one boundary the junction diverges from the germline segment, which might be a read error. For the CDR3, the DNA is TGTGCCAGCAGCTTAGCAGCTACCGGGAAGCTGTTTTTC. Protein sequence: CASSLAATGKLFF. V gene TRBV11-3 combines with J gene TRBJ2-2; D is possibly TRBD2 (5 bases). The CDR3 is 13 residues long. Looked up from germline, CDR1 is SGHNT and CDR2 is YENEEA. The complete variable domain, with remaining parts taken from reference TRBV11-3 and TRBJ2-2, reads EAGVVQSPRYKIIEKKQPVAFWCNPISGHNTLYWYLQNLGQGPELLIRYENEEAVDDSQLPKDRFSAERLKGVDSTLKIQPAELGDSAVYLCASSLAATGKLFFGEGSRLTVL.

This clonotype was seen many times. The chain recombines TRBV6-2 or TRBV6-3 with TRBJ2-3; D gene uncertain. There are 12 residues in the CDR3. Germline V gene lookup returns CDR1 MNHEY and CDR2 SVGEGT. Trimming took off 6 bases at V and 6 bases at J, with 10 bases between the two ends. The CDR3 here is CASSLLEDTQYF. CDR3 in DNA: TGTGCCAGCAGCCTCTTAGAGGATACGCAGTATTTT.

Concerning this clonotype: A much larger clone lies a single base off, so this may be a read error. The chain has TRBV11-2 and TRBJ2-7, with 9 bases matching TRBD2. Trimming cost V 5 bases and J 8 bases; bases outside gene matches: 13. The germline gives CDR1 SGHAT, CDR2 FQNNGV. The CDR3 sequence is 15 residues long. Here the CDR3 reads CASSRNSGSSDQQYF. The CDR3 DNA follows: TGTGCCAGCAGCCGGAATAGCGGGAGTTCAGACCAGCAGTACTTC.

This clonotype has a single count. A much larger clone lies a single base off, so this may be a read error. V gene TRBV6-5 combines with J gene TRBJ2-1; D perhaps matches TRBD2 (6 bases). V was shortened by 8 bases and J by 6 bases, with 14 bases between the two germline ends. The length of the CDR3 is 13 residues. The germline V gene has CDR1 MNHEY and CDR2 SVGAGI. The CDR3 loop reads CASWLAASNEQFF. The DNA of the CDR3 is TGTGCCAGCTGGTTAGCGGCCAGCAATGAGCAGTTCTTC.

This chain connects TRBV11-2 to TRBJ2-7; TRBD2 matches at 10 bases. V gave up 3 bases and J gave up 4 bases; unmatched junction bases: 6. CDR1 and CDR2 (germline): SGHAT, FQNNGV. This CDR3 spans 15 amino acids. CDR3 nucleotides: TGTGCCAGCAGCTTCAGAGCGGGAGGGCTGTACGAGCAGTACTTC. Its protein is CASSFRAGGLYEQYF.

The rearrangement uses TRBV11-1 and TRBJ2-1; 10 bases are shared with TRBD2. V shed 5 bases, J shed 2 bases, and the junction held 6 bases outside the gene matches. CDR3 length: 16 amino acids. Germline V CDR1 and CDR2: SGHAT, FQDESV (reference sequence). Written as DNA, the CDR3 is TGTGCCAGCAGCCTAGGCAGCGGGAGGGCCTACAATGAGCAGTTCTTC. Its protein product is CASSLGSGRAYNEQFF.

The chain recombines TRBV6-5 with TRBJ2-7; 7 bases match TRBD2. Germline V gene data show CDR1 as MNHEY and CDR2 as SVGAGI. The length of the CDR3 is 14 residues. After removal of 5 bases from V and 2 bases from J, the junction contained 6 bases not matched to a gene. The CDR3 sequence is CASSRKREAYEQYF. DNA of the CDR3: TGTGCCAGCAGTCGAAAGCGGGAAGCCTACGAGCAGTACTTC.

A few counts support this clonotype. The rearrangement joins TRBV12-3 or TRBV12-4 to TRBJ2-2; the D call may be TRBD1 or TRBD2 (5 bases each). Trimming stripped 3 bases from V and 4 bases from J, with 12 bases between. The CDR3 consists of 15 residues. Written as DNA, the CDR3 is TGTGCCAGCAGTTTGTCGGCAGGGAGCACCGGGGAGCTGTTTTTT. This encodes CASSLSAGSTGELFF.

Turning to this clonotype: This may come from a read error, since a much larger clone is one base off. The CDR3 does not end in the conserved phenylalanine or tryptophan, so this is likely a read error. The chain employs TRBV6-2 or TRBV6-3 and TRBJ2-5; the match to TRBD1 covers 12 bases. The V segment lost 6 bases and the J segment 4 bases; nucleotides outside the gene matches: 6. The CDR3 is 15 residues long. CDR1 and CDR2 (germline): MNHEY, SVGEGT. For the CDR3, the DNA is TGTGCCAGCAGCCCCGGGACAGGGGGCGCAGAGACCCAGTACTCC. It codes for CASSPGTGGAETQYS.

This clonotype was detected many times. The gene calls are TRBV11-2 and TRBJ1-1; TRBD1 matches 9 bases. The CDR3 runs 15 residues. Germline loops: CDR1 SGHAT, CDR2 FQNNGV. Trimming at V came to 2 bases and at J to 1 base, leaving 2 bases not matched to a gene. The CDR3 nucleotides are TGTGCCAGCAGCTTAATGACAGGGGGGAACACTGAAGCTTTCTTT. Protein product: CASSLMTGGNTEAFF.

This clonotype was counted a single time. The CDR3 does not end in the conserved phenylalanine or tryptophan, so this is likely a read error. The DNA is omitted, as the CDR3 cannot be located on it reliably, and the CDR3 follows TCRdb's listing. The CDR3 loop is CASSGIPC. V and J are TRBV21-1 and TRBJ2-4. TRBV21-1 is an annotated pseudogene. The CDR3 is made up of 8 amino acids, end residues included.

The chain joins TRBV5-4 to TRBJ2-1; the D gene is possibly TRBD1 (5 bases). The V gene's germline CDR1 is SGHNT and CDR2 YYREEE (reference sequence). Trimming took 0 bases from V and 2 from J, leaving 12 bases between them. The CDR3 has 16 amino acids. The CDR3 is CASSLAGSRAYNEQFF. The CDR3 coding sequence is TGTGCCAGCAGCTTGGCGGGTAGCAGGGCCTACAATGAGCAGTTCTTC.

This clonotype was detected a few times. V is TRBV12-5 and J is TRBJ2-2; D is uncertain. Trimming shortened V by 6 bases and J by 4 bases, and 6 bases separated the two germline ends. The CDR3 spans 12 residues. The germline CDR1 and CDR2 sequences are LGHNT and FRNRAP. The CDR3 DNA is TGTGCTAGTGGCGTGGGCACCGGGGAGCTGTTTTTT. Protein: CASGVGTGELFF.

This clonotype was found many times. V is TRBV6-6 and J is TRBJ2-2; 14 bases line up with TRBD2. Per the germline V gene, CDR1 is MNHNY and CDR2 is SVGAGI (reference sequence). CDR3 length equals 18 residues. V lost 2 bases and J lost 3; bases outside the gene matches: 5. Here the CDR3 reads CASSYGTSGRIDTGELFF. The CDR3 coding sequence is TGTGCCAGCAGTTACGGGACTAGCGGGAGAATTGACACCGGGGAGCTGTTTTTT.

In regard to this clonotype: The CDR3 does not close with the conserved phenylalanine or tryptophan, likely indicating a read error. The chain couples TRBV11-2 to TRBJ2-5, with D perhaps matching TRBD1 or TRBD2 (9 bases each). The CDR3 consists of 15 residues. Trimming took off 3 bases at V and 10 bases at J, with 21 bases between the two ends. The germline V gene encodes CDR1 SGHAT and CDR2 FQNNGV. The CDR3 protein is CASSFKQGAGGIQYL. The DNA of the CDR3 is TGTGCCAGCAGCTTCAAACAGGGGGCGGGGGGGATCCAGTACCTC.

A remark on this clonotype: It is likely a read error, because the conserved phenylalanine at the end of the CDR3 is missing. The DNA for the CDR3 is TGTGCCAGCGGCGGACAGATTCAGTTCTTA. Protein product: CASGGQIQFL. This chain joins TRBV11-2 and TRBJ2-1; TRBD1 is a possible D gene (6 bases). There are 10 residues in the CDR3. Germline V gene sequence: CDR1 SGHAT, CDR2 FQNNGV. Trimming pared 8 bases from V and 13 bases from J, leaving 12 bases between.

This clonotype was recorded only once. At one end the junction does not follow the germline gene, possibly because of a read error. The V gene is TRBV28, the J gene TRBJ1-5; D unclear. The CDR3 loop spans 18 amino acids. The V gene's germline CDR1 is MDHEN and CDR2 SYDVKM. The chain's CDR3 is CASGLITWFGLKNQPRHF. The CDR3 nucleotides read TGTGCCAGCGGTTTAATTACTTGGTTCGGGCTGAAGAATCAGCCCCGGCATTTT.

This clonotype has only a few counts. The rearrangement joins TRBV13 to TRBJ2-2; D not certain. The V and J ends lost 0 bases and 3 bases respectively, with 14 bases between them. This CDR3 is 17 amino acids long. CDR1 and CDR2 from the germline V gene are PRHDT and FYEKMQ (reference sequence). The CDR3 region is CASSLGYSSIYTGELFF. The CDR3 DNA reads as TGTGCCAGCAGCTTAGGTTACAGTTCAATTTACACCGGGGAGCTGTTTTTT.